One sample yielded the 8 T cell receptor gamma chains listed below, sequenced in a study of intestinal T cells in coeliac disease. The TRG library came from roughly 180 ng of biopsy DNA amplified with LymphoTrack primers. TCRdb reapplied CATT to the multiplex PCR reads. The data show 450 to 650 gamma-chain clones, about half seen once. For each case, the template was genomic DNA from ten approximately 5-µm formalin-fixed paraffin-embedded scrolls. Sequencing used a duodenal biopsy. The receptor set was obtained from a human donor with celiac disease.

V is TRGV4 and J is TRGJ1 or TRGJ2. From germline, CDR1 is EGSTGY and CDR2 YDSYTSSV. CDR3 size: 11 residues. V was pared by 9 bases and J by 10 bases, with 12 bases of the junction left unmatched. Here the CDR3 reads CATPGIIKKLF. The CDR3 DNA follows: TGTGCCACCCCGGGGATTATAAAGAAACTCTTT.

The chain's CDR3 is CAAWGPDKKLF. In DNA form, the CDR3 reads TGTGCTGCGTGGGGGCCTGATAAGAAACTCTTT. This chain links TRGV10 with TRGJ1 or TRGJ2. TRGV10 is known as an ORF, though its function is uncertain. V was clipped by 8 bases and J by 8 bases; unmatched bases: 7. There are 11 residues in the CDR3.

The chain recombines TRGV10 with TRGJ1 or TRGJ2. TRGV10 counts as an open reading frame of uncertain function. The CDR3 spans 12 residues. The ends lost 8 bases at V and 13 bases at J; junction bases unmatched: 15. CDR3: CAAWGSGDKKLF. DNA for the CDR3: TGTGCTGCGTGGGGATCTGGGGACAAAAAACTCTTT.

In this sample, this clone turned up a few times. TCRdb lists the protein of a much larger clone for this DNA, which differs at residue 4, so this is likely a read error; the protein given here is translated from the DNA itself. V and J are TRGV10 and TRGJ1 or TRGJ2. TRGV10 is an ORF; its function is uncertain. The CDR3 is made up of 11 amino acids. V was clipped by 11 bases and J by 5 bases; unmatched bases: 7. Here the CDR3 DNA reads TGTGCTGCGGGCTGTCATTATAAGAAACTCTTT. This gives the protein CAAGCHYKKLF.

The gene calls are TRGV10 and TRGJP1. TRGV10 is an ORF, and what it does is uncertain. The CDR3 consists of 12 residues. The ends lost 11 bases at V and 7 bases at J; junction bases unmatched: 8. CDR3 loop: CAAVRGGWFKIF. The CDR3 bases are TGTGCTGCGGTCAGAGGTGGTTGGTTCAAGATATTT.

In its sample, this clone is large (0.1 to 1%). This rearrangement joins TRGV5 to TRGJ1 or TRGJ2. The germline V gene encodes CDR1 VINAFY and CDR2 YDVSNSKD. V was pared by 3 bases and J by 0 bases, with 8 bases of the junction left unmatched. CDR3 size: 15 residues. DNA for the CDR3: TGTGCCACCTGGGACCGGCGCGGGAATTATTATAAGAAACTCTTT. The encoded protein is CATWDRRGNYYKKLF.

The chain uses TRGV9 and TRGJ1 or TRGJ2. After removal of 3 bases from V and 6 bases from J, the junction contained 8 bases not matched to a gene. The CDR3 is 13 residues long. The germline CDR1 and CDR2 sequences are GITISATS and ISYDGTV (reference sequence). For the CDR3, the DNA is TGTGCCTTGTGGGAGTCCTGTACTTATAAGAAACTCTTT. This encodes CALWESCTYKKLF.

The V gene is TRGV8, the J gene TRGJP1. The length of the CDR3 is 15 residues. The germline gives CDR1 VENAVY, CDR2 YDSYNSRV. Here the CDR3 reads CAPGIGEHTGWFKIF. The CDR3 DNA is TGTGCACCTGGGATAGGCGAGCACACTGGTTGGTTCAAGATATTT.